This T cell receptor beta chain was recovered during a study of blood T cell repertoires in COVID-19. Study information: PBMCs, B-cell-depleted T cells, or T cells were the source of the cDNA or gDNA that made up the material.

CDR3 length: 16 amino acids. Germline loops: CDR1 SGHVS, CDR2 FQNEAQ. Trimming removed 5 bases from V and 3 bases from J, with 18 bases in between. Ten or more counts support this clone. As originally analysed: Quantification of nucleated cells was approximated via reference gene primer amplification. The assay was immunoSEQ multiplex PCR, and TCRdb's table has in-frame clones only and misses some. D and trimming come from the DNA, and the V and J calls and clone size come from that table. The data show approximately 100,000 clones, around 66% seen once. The sequencing input was peripheral blood. The chain uses TRBV7-8 and TRBJ2-3; D may be TRBD2 (5 bases). The clonotype comes from a man of 80 years or more with acute or convalescent COVID-19. The CDR3 reads CASSLHRGVGTDTQYF. In DNA form, the CDR3 reads TGTGCCAGCAGCCTGCACCGGGGAGTAGGTACAGATACGCAGTATTTT.